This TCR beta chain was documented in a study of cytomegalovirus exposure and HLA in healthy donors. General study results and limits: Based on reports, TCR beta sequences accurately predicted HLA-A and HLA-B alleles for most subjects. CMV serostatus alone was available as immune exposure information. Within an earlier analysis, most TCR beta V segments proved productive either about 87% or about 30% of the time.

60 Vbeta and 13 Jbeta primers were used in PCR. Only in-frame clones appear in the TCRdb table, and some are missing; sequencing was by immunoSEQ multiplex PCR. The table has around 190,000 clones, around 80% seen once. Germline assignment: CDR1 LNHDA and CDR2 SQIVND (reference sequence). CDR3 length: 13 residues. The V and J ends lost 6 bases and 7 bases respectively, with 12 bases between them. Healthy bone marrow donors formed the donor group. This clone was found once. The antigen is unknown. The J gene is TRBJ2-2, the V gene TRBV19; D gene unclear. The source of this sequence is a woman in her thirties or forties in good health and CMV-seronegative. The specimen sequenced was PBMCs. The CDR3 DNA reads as TGTGCCAGTAGGGTCCCTAACGTCGGGGAGCTGTTTTTT. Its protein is CASRVPNVGELFF.